This entry features one TCR beta chain sequence. J was trimmed by 5 bases and V by 3 bases; bases with no gene match: 11. This CDR3 comprises 16 residues. Looked up from germline, CDR1 is LNHDA and CDR2 is SQIVND (reference sequence). The data derive from a study of blood T cell repertoires in COVID-19. Study background: The origin of the acute and convalescent COVID-19 samples was the United States, Italy and Spain. In each case, the material was cDNA or gDNA derived from T cells, B-cell-depleted T cells, or PBMCs.

Per the authors' pipeline: Estimation of nucleated cell counts was performed using reference gene primer amplification. Method: immunoSEQ multiplex PCR; TCRdb's copy keeps in-frame clones and lacks some. From that table come the V and J calls and clone size; the DNA was used to work out D and trimming. Here the sample spans approximately 230,000 clones, about four fifths being singletons. Material: peripheral blood. The rearrangement links TRBV19 to TRBJ2-7; 9 nucleotides align to TRBD1. This clonotype originated in a man older than 75 with acute or convalescent COVID-19. CDR3 sequence reads: CASSIQPGQGLHEQYF. CDR3 in DNA: TGTGCCAGTAGTATTCAACCCGGACAGGGGTTACACGAGCAGTACTTC.